This TCR beta chain was observed in a study of cytomegalovirus exposure and HLA in healthy donors. PCR primers comprised 60 Vbeta and 13 Jbeta primers. The assay was immunoSEQ multiplex PCR, and TCRdb's table has in-frame clones only and misses some. The sample consists of fewer than 200,000 clones, almost 85% of them appearing once. The CDR3 has 13 amino acids. The V gene's germline CDR1 is SEHNR and CDR2 FQNEAQ (reference sequence). The J segment lost 6 bases and the V segment lost 4 bases, leaving 4 bases of the junction unmatched. A single count supports this clone. Sequencing used PBMCs. This receptor was identified in a woman aged 45-65 years in good health and CMV-seronegative. V and J are TRBV7-9 and TRBJ1-2, with 8 bases aligning to TRBD1. CDR3 DNA: TGTGCCAGCAGCTCCAGGGGGCTTGATGGCTACACCTTC. It yields the protein CASSSRGLDGYTF. Looking up the rest from reference TRBV7-9 and TRBJ1-2 gives the full variable domain: DTGVSQNPRHKITKRGQNVTFRCDPISEHNRLYWYRQTLGQGPEFLTYFQNEAQLEKSRLLSDRFSAERPKGSFSTLEIQRTEQGDSAMYLCASSSRGLDGYTFGSGTRLTVV.